Below, 16 T cell receptor beta chains from the same sample are listed, as sequenced in a study of Graves' ophthalmopathy and Graves' hyperthyroidism. The sequenced template was RNA, covering the TCR beta CDR3 region. HTBI-primed RT-PCR formed the first round, and a multiplex PCR formed the second. Using its own MiXCR run on the multiplex PCR reads, TCRdb lists one record per CDR3 protein. The data show about 480,000 distinct CDR3 sequences, with around an eighth seen just once and over 7.5% held by the top ten. The sequenced sample consisted of blood. These receptors all come from a woman in her 30s with Graves' ophthalmopathy.

This clonotype has at least ten counts. V is TRBV6-1 and J is TRBJ2-5; D is unclear. Germline CDR1 and CDR2: MNHNS and SASEGT. With 6 bases removed from V and 1 base from J, the gap between germline ends came to 18 bases. The CDR3 consists of 16 residues. In nucleotides, the CDR3 is TGTGCCAGCAGAGATGGAGTCGGACCGATCCAAGAGACCCAGTACTTC. Translating gives CASRDGVGPIQETQYF.

About this clonotype itself: Given the absence of the conserved phenylalanine or tryptophan at the CDR3 end, a read error is likely. J is TRBJ2-3 and V is TRBV12-5, with a tentative D call TRBD2 (6 bases). The CDR3 contains 15 residues. Germline V gives CDR1 LGHNT, CDR2 FRNRAP. The V end was cut by 6 bases, the J end by 5 bases, with 18 bases between. The CDR3 bases are TGTGCTAGTGGCGCGACGGGACTCCGCGGAGATACGCAGTATTGT. Amino acid sequence: CASGATGLRGDTQYC.

This clonotype was detected many times. The V call is TRBV6-5, the J call TRBJ1-5; TRBD1 might be the D (5 bases). Looked up from germline, CDR1 is MNHEY and CDR2 is SVGAGI. Trimming shortened V by 0 bases and J by 7 bases, and 10 bases separated the two germline ends. The CDR3 covers 14 residues. CDR3 nucleotide sequence: TGTGCCAGCAGTTACTCAGGGGAAGGGCAGCCCCAGCATTTT. Translated: CASSYSGEGQPQHF.

This clonotype was seen just once. The chain uses TRBV12-3 or TRBV12-4 and TRBJ2-2; tentatively, D is TRBD2 (7 bases). The V end was cut by 7 bases, the J end by 4 bases, with 19 bases between. CDR3 length: 16 residues. The CDR3 DNA is TGTGCCAGCACCAGACAGGCGGGGGTGACCACCGGGGAGCTGTTTTTT. As protein: CASTRQAGVTTGELFF.

This clonotype was seen ten or more times. The chain uses TRBV15 and TRBJ2-5; the D gene could be TRBD1 or TRBD2 (6 bases each). The germline V gene has CDR1 LNHNV and CDR2 YYDKDF (reference sequence). The CDR3 sequence is 17 residues long. Trimming removed 5 bases from V and 0 bases from J, with 19 bases in between. CDR3 sequence reads: CATSLVGGNRDQETQYF. The CDR3 coding sequence is TGTGCCACCAGCCTGGTAGGGGGGAACAGGGACCAAGAGACCCAGTACTTC.

Written as DNA, the CDR3 is TGTGCCAGCAGTTTATGGGGGGAAGTCGACGAGCAGTACTTC. Translated, it gives CASSLWGEVDEQYF. This chain links TRBV12-3 or TRBV12-4 with TRBJ2-7; D might be TRBD2 (6 bases). V dropped 2 bases and J dropped 5 bases, with 13 bases sitting between them. The CDR3 runs to 14 residues.

This clonotype was counted ten times or more. V usage is TRBV29-1 and J usage is TRBJ1-1; D is unresolved. V shed 7 bases and J shed 1 base, with 13 bases lying between them. The CDR3 is made up of 13 amino acids. Germline V gene lookup returns CDR1 SQVTM and CDR2 ANQGSEA. CDR3: CSAVKGRNTEAFF. The CDR3 nucleotides are TGCAGCGCGGTGAAGGGTCGGAACACTGAAGCTTTCTTT.

At least ten counts were recorded for this clonotype. V gene TRBV5-1 combines with J gene TRBJ2-7; 10 positions agree with TRBD1. V was clipped by 7 bases and J by 6 bases; unmatched bases: 7. Germline V gives CDR1 SGHRS, CDR2 YFSETQ. The CDR3 covers 13 residues. The CDR3 DNA reads TGCGCCAGCGGGGGACAGGGGATTGGCGAGCAGTACTTC. Protein sequence: CASGGQGIGEQYF.

Ten or more counts support this clonotype. The V and J genes are TRBV30 and TRBJ1-6; no clear D gene. Germline-derived CDR1 and CDR2 are GTSNPN and SVGIG (reference sequence). Trimming shortened V by 3 bases and J by 4 bases, and 7 bases separated the two germline ends. The CDR3 has 13 amino acids. CDR3 region: CAWRVSYNSPLHF. The CDR3 DNA reads TGTGCCTGGAGGGTCAGTTATAATTCACCCCTCCACTTT.

This clonotype has ten or more counts. The rearrangement joins TRBV20-1 to TRBJ2-7, with 7 positions matching TRBD1. V was clipped by 5 bases and J by 0 bases; unmatched bases: 4. The CDR3 spans 13 residues. Germline loops: CDR1 DFQATT, CDR2 SNEGSKA (reference sequence). CDR3 sequence reads: CSARQGPSYEQYF. DNA of the CDR3: TGCAGTGCTCGACAGGGCCCCTCCTACGAGCAGTACTTC.

Many counts were recorded for this clonotype. The V call is TRBV2, the J call TRBJ1-1; D possibly corresponds to TRBD1 (6 bases). Germline CDR1 reads SNHLY; CDR2 reads FYNNEI. V was pared by 8 bases and J by 0 bases, with 13 bases between. The CDR3 totals 14 residues. This CDR3 is CASVGARMNTEAFF. CDR3 in DNA: TGTGCCAGCGTGGGGGCCAGGATGAACACTGAAGCTTTCTTT.

The chain has TRBV12-3 or TRBV12-4 and TRBJ1-5; 8 bases fit TRBD1. Trimming at V came to 3 bases and at J to 6 bases, leaving 4 bases not matched to a gene. The CDR3 extends over 14 amino acids. CDR3 in amino acids: CASSLDRVGQPQHF. For the CDR3, the DNA is TGTGCCAGCAGTTTGGACAGGGTAGGTCAGCCCCAGCATTTT.

The table lists this clonotype with a count of one. The chain joins TRBV12-3 or TRBV12-4 to TRBJ1-1, with D uncertain. CDR3 length equals 12 residues. V dropped 5 bases and J dropped 6 bases, with 10 bases sitting between them. This CDR3 reads CASSPDSPEAFF. In DNA, the CDR3 is TGTGCCAGCAGTCCCGATTCCCCTGAAGCTTTCTTT.

This clonotype was counted ten times or more. This rearrangement joins TRBV7-9 to TRBJ1-2; possibly TRBD1 for D (6 bases). This CDR3 has 14 residues. Germline lookup yields CDR1 SEHNR and CDR2 FQNEAQ (reference sequence). The V gene lost 5 bases and the J gene lost 3 bases, with 13 bases spanning the gap. CDR3 in amino acids: CASSRLQGYYGYTF. In DNA, the CDR3 is TGTGCCAGCAGCCGCCTCCAGGGGTACTATGGCTACACCTTC. Full variable domain (remainder filled in from reference TRBV7-9 and TRBJ1-2): DTGVSQNPRHKITKRGQNVTFRCDPISEHNRLYWYRQTLGQGPEFLTYFQNEAQLEKSRLLSDRFSAERPKGSFSTLEIQRTEQGDSAMYLCASSRLQGYYGYTFGSGTRLTVV.

This clonotype was observed many times. The genes are TRBV12-3 or TRBV12-4 and TRBJ1-6; D remains unclear. This CDR3 has 13 residues. Between the trimmed V and J ends, which lost 6 bases and 8 bases, there was a span of 11 bases. In DNA, the CDR3 is TGTGCCAGCAGCCCCGGGGTGTATTCACCCCTCCACTTT. It encodes CASSPGVYSPLHF.

This clonotype was recorded many times. This chain uses TRBV28 with TRBJ1-2, with D uncertain. Germline V gene data show CDR1 as MDHEN and CDR2 as SYDVKM. This CDR3 region has 13 residues. The V gene lost 5 bases and the J gene lost 4 bases, with 11 bases spanning the gap. The CDR3 DNA follows: TGTGCCAGCAGTCCTTCTTCACGCTATGGCTACACCTTC. This codes for CASSPSSRYGYTF.